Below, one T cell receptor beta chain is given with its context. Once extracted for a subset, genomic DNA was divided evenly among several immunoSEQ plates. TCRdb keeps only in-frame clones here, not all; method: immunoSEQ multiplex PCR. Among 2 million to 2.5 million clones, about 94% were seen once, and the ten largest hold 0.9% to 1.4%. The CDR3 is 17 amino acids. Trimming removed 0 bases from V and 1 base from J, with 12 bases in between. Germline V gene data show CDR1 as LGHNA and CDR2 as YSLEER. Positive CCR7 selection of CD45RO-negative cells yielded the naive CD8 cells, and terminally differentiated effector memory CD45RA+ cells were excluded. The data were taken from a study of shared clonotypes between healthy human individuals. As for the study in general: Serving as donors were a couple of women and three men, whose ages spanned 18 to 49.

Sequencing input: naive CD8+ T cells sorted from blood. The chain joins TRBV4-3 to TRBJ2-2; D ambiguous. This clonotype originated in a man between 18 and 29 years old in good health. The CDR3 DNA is TGCGCCAGCAGCCAAGACTATCGCCCTGTGAACACCGGGGAGCTGTTTTTT. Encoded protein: CASSQDYRPVNTGELFF.